This T cell receptor beta chain appears in the sequencing data of a study of vaccination and CD4 T cells after COVID-19. In the case of this clonotype: Its antigen remains unknown.

The CDR3 sequence is 11 residues long. Germline lookup yields CDR1 SEHNR and CDR2 FQNEAQ (reference sequence). Deletions cut 5 bases from V and 2 bases from J, with 2 bases between. The treatment here: roughly 11-day PBMC culture with coronavirus spike peptide pools or control peptides (ViraFEST assay). Cultured CD4+ T-cell DNA underwent Oncomine TCR Beta short-read sequencing. TCRdb re-called the PCR reads through MiXCR, storing one row per CDR3 protein. This table has some 12,000 distinct CDR3 sequences, around half appearing once. The gene calls are TRBV7-9 and TRBJ2-3; D ambiguous. The sequencing sample was made of CD4+ T cells from blood, cultured in vitro. This TCR was recovered from a human donor who had recovered from COVID-19. For the CDR3, the DNA is TGTGCCAGCAGCAACACAGATACGCAGTATTTT. It specifies CASSNTDTQYF.